Listed below are T cell receptor beta chains from one sample, sequenced in a study of CD8 T cells in ankylosing spondylitis. TCRdb re-analysed the 5' RACE reads in MiXCR, keeping a single row per CDR3 protein. The sample contains around 320,000 distinct CDR3 sequences, less than 25% of which appear only once. The sequenced sample consisted of blood, either unsorted or a sorted T cell fraction (not recorded which). These receptors were collected from a female donor with ankylosing spondylitis or in good health (not recorded which). Both conserved end residues are part of each CDR3. The order of the fields is D gene, V gene, clone size, J gene, CDR3 protein, CDR3 DNA. A D gene is named only where the DNA matches it firmly. Only some rows state a clone size, as once, few, many or a class for expanded clones.

D gene: TRBD1; V gene: TRBV20-1; clone size: few; J gene: TRBJ1-2; CDR3 protein: CSARAPGQSYGYTF; CDR3 DNA: TGCAGTGCTAGGGCCCCGGGACAGTCTTATGGCTACACCTTC
D gene: NA; V gene: TRBV29-1; clone size: few; J gene: TRBJ2-5; CDR3 protein: CSVSQGQETQYF; CDR3 DNA: TGCAGCGTTTCCCAGGGACAAGAGACCCAGTACTTC
D gene: NA; V gene: TRBV20-1; clone size: few; J gene: TRBJ2-3; CDR3 protein: CSASDSLGDTQYF; CDR3 DNA: TGCAGTGCTAGTGATTCCCTGGGAGATACGCAGTATTTT
D gene: NA; V gene: TRBV29-1; clone size: many; J gene: TRBJ1-1; CDR3 protein: CSVVRQMNTEAFF; CDR3 DNA: TGCAGCGTGGTCCGACAGATGAACACTGAAGCTTTCTTT
D gene: TRBD2; V gene: TRBV20-1; clone size: few; J gene: TRBJ2-1; CDR3 protein: CSARSLAGKNNEQFF; CDR3 DNA: TGCAGTGCTAGATCCCTAGCGGGGAAGAACAATGAGCAGTTCTTC
D gene: TRBD2; V gene: TRBV20-1; clone size: few; J gene: TRBJ2-7; CDR3 protein: CSPGLAGGYEQYF; CDR3 DNA: TGCAGTCCGGGACTAGCGGGGGGCTACGAGCAGTACTTC
D gene: NA; V gene: TRBV21-1; clone size: NA; J gene: TRBJ2-3; CDR3 protein: CASSKVPREDTDTQYF; CDR3 DNA: TGTGCCAGCAGCAAAGTTCCCCGGGAGGACACAGATACGCAGTATTTT
D gene: TRBD2; V gene: TRBV7-2; clone size: few; J gene: TRBJ2-3; CDR3 protein: CASSSLAGGRVSDTQYF; CDR3 DNA: TGTGCCAGCAGCTCGCTAGCGGGAGGGCGAGTATCAGATACGCAGTATTTT
D gene: NA; V gene: TRBV29-1; clone size: many; J gene: TRBJ2-7; CDR3 protein: CSVEGNEQYF; CDR3 DNA: TGCAGCGTTGAGGGGAACGAGCAGTACTTC
D gene: NA; V gene: TRBV7-2; clone size: few; J gene: TRBJ1-5; CDR3 protein: CASSPRAGSLSNQPQHF; CDR3 DNA: TGTGCCAGCAGCCCGCGGGCAGGGAGCCTTAGCAATCAGCCCCAGCATTTT
D gene: TRBD2; V gene: TRBV29-1; clone size: many; J gene: TRBJ2-1; CDR3 protein: CSAAGGAYNEQFF; CDR3 DNA: TGCAGCGCCGCGGGGGGCGCCTACAATGAGCAGTTCTTC
D gene: TRBD2; V gene: TRBV4-3; clone size: NA; J gene: TRBJ2-4; CDR3 protein: CASSPGTSGSHNIQYF; CDR3 DNA: TGCGCCAGCAGCCCCGGGACTAGCGGGAGTCATAACATTCAGTACTTC
D gene: NA; V gene: TRBV4-1; clone size: many; J gene: TRBJ2-5; CDR3 protein: CASSQDRAGLKTQYF; CDR3 DNA: TGCGCCAGCAGCCAAGATCGGGCAGGCTTAAAGACCCAGTACTTC
D gene: TRBD1; V gene: TRBV18; clone size: NA; J gene: TRBJ1-1; CDR3 protein: CASSPQLTGEATEAFF; CDR3 DNA: TGTGCCAGCTCACCCCAGTTGACAGGGGAGGCCACTGAAGCTTTCTTT
D gene: NA; V gene: TRBV5-1; clone size: many; J gene: TRBJ2-5; CDR3 protein: CASSSVWEETQYF; CDR3 DNA: TGCGCCAGCAGCTCGGTTTGGGAAGAGACCCAGTACTTC
D gene: NA; V gene: TRBV29-1; clone size: few; J gene: TRBJ2-7; CDR3 protein: CSVGGNYEQYF; CDR3 DNA: TGCAGCGTTGGGGGTAACTACGAGCAGTACTTC
D gene: NA; V gene: TRBV2; clone size: few; J gene: TRBJ2-6; CDR3 protein: CASVERVAGANVLTF; CDR3 DNA: TGTGCCAGCGTAGAAAGGGTTGCGGGGGCCAACGTCCTGACTTTC
D gene: NA; V gene: TRBV20-1; clone size: few; J gene: TRBJ1-1; CDR3 protein: CSLTGGNKPFF; CDR3 DNA: TGCAGTTTGACGGGAGGGAATAAACCTTTCTTT
D gene: NA; V gene: TRBV9; clone size: few; J gene: TRBJ2-1; CDR3 protein: CASSVWMGGMYNEQFF; CDR3 DNA: TGTGCCAGCAGCGTCTGGATGGGGGGTATGTACAATGAGCAGTTCTTC
D gene: TRBD2; V gene: TRBV12-3/TRBV12-4; clone size: NA; J gene: TRBJ2-3; CDR3 protein: CASSAASGRVTDTQYF; CDR3 DNA: TGTGCCAGCAGTGCCGCGAGCGGGAGGGTCACAGATACGCAGTATTTT
D gene: NA; V gene: TRBV7-9; clone size: few; J gene: TRBJ1-2; CDR3 protein: CASSLVFQVSNYGYTF; CDR3 DNA: TGTGCCAGCAGCTTAGTCTTTCAGGTTTCAAACTATGGCTACACCTTC
D gene: NA; V gene: TRBV20-1; clone size: NA; J gene: TRBJ2-3; CDR3 protein: CSAPRVAGSDTQYF; CDR3 DNA: TGCAGTGCGCCCCGGGTGGCAGGTTCAGATACGCAGTATTTT
D gene: TRBD2; V gene: TRBV20-1; clone size: NA; J gene: TRBJ2-3; CDR3 protein: CSAGRTSGSTDTQYF; CDR3 DNA: TGCAGTGCTGGAAGGACTAGCGGGAGCACAGATACGCAGTATTTT
D gene: TRBD2; V gene: TRBV20-1; clone size: few; J gene: TRBJ2-3; CDR3 protein: CSARDGLAGVHTQYF; CDR3 DNA: TGCAGTGCTAGGGACGGACTAGCGGGAGTACATACGCAGTATTTT
D gene: TRBD2; V gene: TRBV6-1; clone size: few; J gene: TRBJ2-5; CDR3 protein: CASKPWGLAGAQETQYF; CDR3 DNA: TGTGCCAGCAAGCCATGGGGACTAGCGGGAGCTCAAGAGACCCAGTACTTC
D gene: NA; V gene: TRBV6-2/TRBV6-3; clone size: few; J gene: TRBJ2-1; CDR3 protein: CASSSNNEQFF; CDR3 DNA: TGTGCCAGCAGTTCGAACAATGAGCAGTTCTTC
D gene: TRBD1; V gene: TRBV10-3; clone size: many; J gene: TRBJ2-1; CDR3 protein: CAATGTGGSEQFF; CDR3 DNA: TGTGCCGCCACCGGGACAGGGGGCTCCGAGCAGTTCTTC